This T cell receptor beta chain was recorded in a study of neurological immune-mediated disorders. Study observations and caveats: HTLV-1-associated myelopathy had the most TCR clonal expansion, whereas multiple sclerosis had the least (lower than in healthy controls). CDR3 amino acid sequences of expanded clones were not shared across subjects, a result suggesting private repertoires in all groups.

Libraries used 2 million unsorted PBMCs kept frozen in RNAlater. In this sample, this clonotype turned up many times. Its antigen remains unknown. Trimming at V came to 5 bases and at J to 3 bases, leaving 9 bases not matched to a gene. The CDR3 is 17 amino acids. Germline loops: CDR1 SGHTA, CDR2 FQGTGA. One entry per CDR3 protein, called by TCRdb with MiXCR from the 5' RACE reads. The table records 65,000 to 70,000 distinct CDR3 sequences, roughly 3.9% of them present only once. The chain recombines TRBV7-3 with TRBJ2-7; 14 bases match TRBD2. This receptor was identified in a man aged 25-45 years with multiple sclerosis. Specimen: PBMCs. CDR3 region: CASSTGTSGGQGYEQYF. The CDR3, as DNA: TGTGCCAGCAGCACCGGGACTAGCGGGGGCCAGGGCTACGAGCAGTACTTC.